These 13 T cell receptor beta chains came from one sample sequenced in a study of blood T cell repertoires in COVID-19. Data came from immunoSEQ multiplex PCR; TCRdb stores just in-frame clones and leaves some out. The table records about 76,000 clones, 86% of them present only once. Sample: peripheral blood. Receptors originate from a human donor in a cohort sampled during active COVID-19.

The chain links TRBV5-1 to TRBJ2-6; TRBD1 matches at 7 bases. V was pared by 3 bases and J by 3 bases, with 12 bases of the junction left unmatched. Germline values: CDR1 SGHRS, CDR2 YFSETQ. There are 18 residues in the CDR3. The CDR3 spells CASSSLQGRSRGANVLTF. The CDR3 coding sequence is TGCGCCAGCAGCTCCTTACAGGGGCGTTCGCGTGGGGCCAACGTCCTGACTTTC.

This rearrangement joins TRBV29-1 to TRBJ1-2; tentative D call: TRBD1 (6 bases). The CDR3 is 12 amino acids. With 6 bases removed from V and 4 bases from J, the gap between germline ends came to 12 bases. CDR1 and CDR2 from the germline V gene are SQVTM and ANQGSEA. CDR3 sequence: CSVALQGYGYTF. The CDR3 DNA is TGCAGCGTGGCTCTACAGGGCTATGGCTACACCTTC.

The CDR3: CASSLAGETAPLHF. CDR3 in DNA: TGTGCCAGCAGCTTAGCGGGGGAAACGGCACCCCTCCACTTT. The chain recombines TRBV11-3 with TRBJ1-6; TRBD1 might be the D (5 bases). Looked up from germline, CDR1 is SGHNT and CDR2 is YENEEA. The CDR3 sequence is 14 residues long. Trimming took 1 base from V and 11 from J, leaving 12 bases between them.

V is TRBV3-1 (or the pseudogene TRBV3-2) and J is TRBJ2-5; 12 bases agree with TRBD2. V lost 5 bases and J lost 9; bases outside the gene matches: 10. Germline values: CDR1 LGHDT, CDR2 YNNKEL (reference sequence). The CDR3 contains 15 residues. The DNA for the CDR3 is TGTGCCAGCAGCTTTCGGACTAGCGGGGTATCGGCCCAGTACTTC. Translating gives CASSFRTSGVSAQYF.

V usage is TRBV6-6 and J usage is TRBJ2-1, with TRBD2 identical over 12 bases. V gave up 6 bases and J gave up 6 bases; unmatched junction bases: 6. The germline V gene encodes CDR1 MNHNY and CDR2 SVGAGI (reference sequence). The CDR3 length is 15 residues. CDR3 region: CASSLAGGPSNEQFF. The CDR3 DNA reads as TGTGCCAGCAGCCTAGCGGGAGGGCCCTCCAATGAGCAGTTCTTC.

This rearrangement joins TRBV2 to TRBJ2-1, with D perhaps TRBD2 (7 bases). Germline V CDR1 and CDR2: SNHLY, FYNNEI. The CDR3 covers 13 residues. CDR3 coding DNA: TGTGCAGGGGGTCTAGCGGAACGCAATGAGCAGTTCTTC. Its translation is CAGGLAERNEQFF. The whole variable domain, remainder taken from reference TRBV2 and TRBJ2-1, is EPEVTQTPSHQVTQMGQEVILRCVPISNHLYFYWYRQILGQKVEFLVSFYNNEISEKSEIFDDQFSVERPDGSNFTLKIRSTKLEDSAMYFCAGGLAERNEQFFGPGTRLTVL.

The chain recombines TRBV7-2 with TRBJ2-1, with no clear D. V lost 5 bases and J lost 0, with 11 bases in between. The CDR3 runs to 15 residues. The germline CDR1 and CDR2 sequences are SGHTA and FQGNSA. CDR3 in amino acids: CASSVAKSSYNEQFF. The CDR3 DNA reads TGTGCCAGCAGCGTTGCTAAGAGCTCCTACAATGAGCAGTTCTTC. The variable domain in full, completed from reference TRBV7-2 and TRBJ2-1, reads GAGVSQSPSNKVTEKGKDVELRCDPISGHTALYWYRQSLGQGLEFLIYFQGNSAPDKSGLPSDRFSAERTGGSVSTLTIQRTQQEDSAVYLCASSVAKSSYNEQFFGPGTRLTVL.

V and J are TRBV29-1 and TRBJ2-5; tentatively, D is TRBD1 (5 bases). Germline CDR1 reads SQVTM; CDR2 reads ANQGSEA. Trimming removed 1 base from V and 5 bases from J, with 14 bases in between. This CDR3 comprises 14 residues. CDR3 DNA: TGCAGCGTTGAAGTCCGGCAAAAGGGGGAGACCCAGTACTTC. Its translation: CSVEVRQKGETQYF.

This chain connects TRBV5-1 to TRBJ2-7; D perhaps matches TRBD1 (5 bases). Germline V CDR1 and CDR2: SGHRS, YFSETQ. V was pared by 0 bases and J by 10 bases, with 17 bases between. This CDR3 has 14 residues. The DNA for the CDR3 is TGCGCCAGCAGCTTGGATTCCCCTGGGGCCGCTCAGTACTTC. It translates to CASSLDSPGAAQYF.

The genes are TRBV2 and TRBJ2-2, with 12 bases aligning to TRBD2. Germline CDR1 SNHLY, CDR2 FYNNEI. J lost 5 bases, V lost 4 bases, and 5 bases had no gene match. CDR3 length: 16 residues. CDR3 bases: TGTGCCAGCAGTGGACCGGGACTAGCGGGTACCGGGGAGCTGTTTTTT. Its protein is CASSGPGLAGTGELFF.

This sequence joins TRBV5-1 and TRBJ2-1, with D possibly matching TRBD1 (5 bases). The CDR3 has 15 amino acids. In germline, CDR1 is SGHRS, CDR2 YFSETQ. The V end was cut by 1 base, the J end by 5 bases, with 13 bases between. DNA for the CDR3: TGCGCCAGCAGCTTGCAAGGGGCGAGAAACAATGAGCAGTTCTTC. This sequence encodes CASSLQGARNNEQFF.

This chain uses TRBV2 with TRBJ1-4; perhaps TRBD1 as D (6 bases). Germline V lookup: CDR1 SNHLY, CDR2 FYNNEI. This CDR3 comprises 15 residues. The V end was cut by 5 bases, the J end by 5 bases, with 15 bases between. The CDR3 coding sequence is TGTGCCAGCAGTCATCAGGGACAAGTGAATGAAAAACTGTTTTTT. Protein: CASSHQGQVNEKLFF.

The chain employs TRBV10-3 and TRBJ1-1; TRBD1 is a possible D gene (6 bases). The germline CDR1 and CDR2 sequences are ENHRY and SYGVKD. The CDR3 is 14 amino acids. Between the trimmed V and J ends, which lost 7 bases and 1 base, there was a span of 13 bases. CDR3 nucleotides: TGTGCCATCATGCTGGGGGCAGGGAACACTGAAGCTTTCTTT. Translation gives CAIMLGAGNTEAFF.